The 3 T cell receptor beta chains below all came from one sample that was sequenced in a study of control samples from healthy donors and cancer patients. Clones were read by immunoSEQ multiplex PCR, and TCRdb kept only the in-frame ones, dropping some. Of some 77,000 clones listed, around nine tenths are singletons. Sequencing was carried out using blood. The receptor set was obtained from a woman aged 55 to 70 in good health.

This clone was seen only a few times. The chain employs TRBV14 and TRBJ1-6, with D possibly being TRBD1 (6 bases). V lost 4 bases, J lost 5 bases, and 9 bases lay in between. CDR1 and CDR2 (germline): SGHDN, FVKESK. The CDR3 totals 14 residues. The CDR3 region is CASSPGGNNSPLHF. The CDR3 nucleotides are TGTGCCAGCAGCCCGGGGGGCAATAATTCACCCCTCCACTTT.

The chain combines TRBV6-5 with TRBJ1-1, with a tentative D call TRBD1 (6 bases). Per germline, CDR1 MNHEY and CDR2 SVGAGI. V dropped 6 bases and J dropped 3 bases, with 14 bases sitting between them. The CDR3 consists of 14 residues. CDR3 in DNA: TGTGCCAGCAGCCAACAGGGTTGGGACACTGAAGCTTTCTTT. Protein: CASSQQGWDTEAFF.

The CDR3 sequence is CASSLVSGSYNEQFF. The CDR3 DNA reads TGCGCCAGCAGCTTGGTGTCTGGTTCCTACAATGAGCAGTTCTTC. The rearrangement uses TRBV5-1 and TRBJ2-1, with no clear D. Trimming removed 0 bases at V and 1 base at J, with 8 bases between. CDR3 length equals 15 residues. CDR1 and CDR2 from the germline V gene are SGHRS and YFSETQ.